The next 10 T cell receptor beta chains were all read from a single sample in a study of early T cells in non-severe SARS-CoV-2 infection. TCRdb independently ran MiXCR on the 5' RACE reads; one entry per CDR3 protein. The data show 25,000 to 35,000 distinct CDR3 sequences, roughly 6% seen once. The sequencing input was whole blood. These receptors were taken from an adult who was a healthcare worker with PCR-confirmed SARS-CoV-2 infection or an uninfected control (not recorded which).

J is TRBJ1-2 and V is TRBV7-9; the D is unclear. Germline assignment: CDR1 SEHNR and CDR2 FQNEAQ (reference sequence). The CDR3 runs to 16 residues. V was clipped by 5 bases and J by 5 bases, with 21 bases between them. The CDR3 protein is CASSLEKEASPYGYTF. The CDR3 nucleotides read TGTGCCAGCAGCCTCGAAAAGGAAGCCTCACCTTATGGCTACACCTTC.

This clonotype was seen repeatedly, ten times or more. V is TRBV12-3 or TRBV12-4 and J is TRBJ2-3; possibly TRBD2 for D (6 bases). The CDR3 covers 15 residues. Trimming removed 5 bases from V and 3 bases from J, with 15 bases in between. The CDR3 region is CASSRTGVWTDTQYF. The CDR3 DNA reads as TGTGCCAGCAGTAGGACGGGAGTGTGGACAGATACGCAGTATTTT.

This clonotype occurred many times. The rearrangement joins TRBV29-1 to TRBJ2-5; D gene unclear. The CDR3 totals 12 residues. Trimming left V 3 bases short and J 5 bases short, with 10 bases between. Germline-derived CDR1 and CDR2 are SQVTM and ANQGSEA. CDR3 sequence reads: CSVEARTETQYF. The CDR3 DNA reads TGCAGCGTTGAGGCTAGAACCGAGACCCAGTACTTC.

This clonotype was seen more than once but under ten times. V and J are TRBV18 and TRBJ2-7, with 12 positions matching TRBD2. V was pared by 1 base and J by 4 bases, with 5 bases of the junction left unmatched. This CDR3 region has 16 residues. The germline V gene encodes CDR1 KGHSH and CDR2 LQKENI. The CDR3 spells CASSPQTSGRGYEQYV. The CDR3 nucleotides read TGTGCCAGCTCACCACAGACTAGCGGGAGAGGGTACGAGCAGTACGTC.

This clonotype showed up many times. This chain connects TRBV29-1 to TRBJ1-4; 9 positions agree with TRBD1. Germline trimming cut 3 bases from V and 8 bases from J; bases unmatched to any gene: 7. CDR1 and CDR2 from the germline V gene are SQVTM and ANQGSEA. This CDR3 is built from 14 residues. The CDR3 coding sequence is TGCAGCGTTGAGGAGGGACAGGGAAAGGAAAAACTGTTTTTT. Its translation: CSVEEGQGKEKLFF.

In its sample, this clonotype was seen many times. The chain joins TRBV4-1 to TRBJ1-6; D is undetermined. There are 13 residues in the CDR3. Deletions cut 4 bases from V and 7 bases from J, with 8 bases between. The V gene's germline CDR1 is MGHRA and CDR2 YSYEKL. The chain's CDR3 is CASSLQTNSPLHF. The CDR3 DNA sequence: TGCGCCAGCAGCCTCCAGACAAATTCACCCCTCCACTTT.

The table lists this clonotype with many counts. The V and J genes are TRBV11-2 and TRBJ1-5; possibly TRBD1 for D (5 bases). This CDR3 region has 15 residues. Germline V gene sequence: CDR1 SGHAT, CDR2 FQNNGV. Trimming left V 5 bases short and J 3 bases short, with 14 bases between. The CDR3 region is CASSRTSSVNQPQHF. For the CDR3, the DNA is TGTGCCAGCAGCCGGACATCTTCAGTCAATCAGCCCCAGCATTTT.

This clonotype was detected many times. The chain links TRBV15 to TRBJ2-1; 8 positions agree with TRBD1. V lost 5 bases to trimming and J lost 6 bases; unmatched junction nucleotides: 9. Germline V lookup: CDR1 LNHNV, CDR2 YYDKDF (reference sequence). CDR3 size: 15 residues. The chain's CDR3 is CATSSDRGFSNEQFF. The CDR3 DNA sequence: TGTGCCACCAGCTCTGACAGGGGATTCTCCAATGAGCAGTTCTTC.

Many counts were recorded for this clonotype. The chain couples TRBV24-1 to TRBJ2-3; D is uncertain. The V and J ends lost 5 bases and 0 bases respectively, with 8 bases between them. Germline CDR1 KGHDR, CDR2 SFDVKD. The CDR3 consists of 14 residues. The CDR3 loop reads CATSGVASTDTQYF. CDR3 DNA sequence: TGTGCCACCAGTGGAGTAGCAAGCACAGATACGCAGTATTTT.

This clonotype was detected ten times or more. The rearrangement joins TRBV6-5 to TRBJ1-2; 7 nucleotides agree with TRBD1. The germline V gene has CDR1 MNHEY and CDR2 SVGAGI. The trim removed 6 bases at V and 0 bases at J, leaving 7 bases unmatched. The CDR3 is 15 residues long. Here the CDR3 reads CASSPNRGTNYGYTF. CDR3 bases: TGTGCCAGCAGCCCGAACAGGGGAACTAACTATGGCTACACCTTC.